The clone carrying this T cell receptor (beta chain) has at least ten counts. The data are from a study of molecular identifiers for immune sequencing clone quantification. V lost 1 base and J lost 0, with 7 bases in between. Looked up from germline, CDR1 is SEHNR and CDR2 is FQNEAQ (reference sequence). The CDR3 loop spans 15 amino acids. From the PCR reads, TCRdb called clonotypes with MiXCR, one entry per CDR3 protein. This table has 80,000 to 100,000 distinct CDR3 sequences, roughly a quarter appearing once. The chain recombines TRBV7-9 with TRBJ1-5, with TRBD1 as a possible D gene (6 bases). Sequenced sample: naive CD8+ T cells from blood, with Jurkat cell RNA spiked in. Subset: FACS-sorted CD8+CD4-CCR7+CD45RA+ naive T cells. This receptor was obtained from a human donor in good health. Some libraries in this study had Jurkat cell RNA spiked in. The CDR3 region is CASSLGTDSNQPQHF. CDR3 DNA sequence: TGTGCCAGCAGCTTAGGGACAGATAGCAATCAGCCCCAGCATTTT. The full variable domain, with the rest looked up from reference TRBV7-9 and TRBJ1-5, is DTGVSQNPRHKITKRGQNVTFRCDPISEHNRLYWYRQTLGQGPEFLTYFQNEAQLEKSRLLSDRFSAERPKGSFSTLEIQRTEQGDSAMYLCASSLGTDSNQPQHFGDGTRLSIL.